This T cell receptor (beta chain) stems from a study of cytotoxic CD8 clonotypes in ibrutinib-treated CLL. Whole-study findings and limits: Upon ibrutinib response clonality rose, and upon progression it fell back toward baseline.

The germline CDR1 and CDR2 sequences are SGHRS and YFSETQ. V was clipped by 0 bases and J by 1 base; unmatched bases: 2. CDR3 size: 16 residues. A word on this clone: Antigen specificity is unknown.

Method: immunoSEQ multiplex PCR; TCRdb's copy keeps in-frame clones and lacks some. The repertoire has 150,000 or so clones, around three quarters of them found once; the top ten carry roughly 12%. This chain connects TRBV5-1 to TRBJ2-3, with TRBD2 identical over 10 bases. The clonotype originates from a human donor with chronic lymphocytic leukemia. The sample consisted of PBMCs, taken after 12 months of ibrutinib treatment. The CDR3 loop is CASSLGTSGGTDTQYF. The CDR3 DNA sequence: TGCGCCAGCAGCTTGGGGACTAGCGGTGGCACAGATACGCAGTATTTT.